This T cell receptor beta chain is drawn from a study of T cells after yellow fever vaccination (dated by TCRdb to between 2018 and 2021). In the study overall: The SMART-Seq v4 Ultra Low Input RNA kit was used to prepare libraries from fractions with low cell numbers. Bulk TCR alpha and beta repertoires were sequenced longitudinally to track T-cell clones before and after primary and booster YFV17D yellow fever vaccination. Two healthy male donors made up the cohort, one aged 18 to 29 years and the other aged 30 to 40 years. Bulk PBMC replicates and cell subsets were isolated from blood drawn at multiple timepoints before and after both primary and secondary immunization. General conclusions and limits of the study: The study included only a couple of donors, which limits how far the findings can be generalized. A small fraction of clonotypes showed up in both the CD4 and CD8 compartments, probably as a result of convergent recombination. Compared with the primary T-cell response, the secondary T-cell response was weaker but faster, peaking on day 5 rather than day 15. Computational filtering was needed because FACS-sorted repertoires could contain abundant contaminating clonotypes from the bulk population. After the booster, most of the clones that had expanded following primary vaccination were detected again (almost 98% of CD4 and around 87% of CD8), which suggests that memory was broadly maintained.

Counted from cysteine to phenylalanine, this CDR3 has 14 amino acids. The kept DNA is CDR3 alone, 42 bases in frame from the first base. V is pruned by 3 bases and J by 4 bases, leaving 6 bases of the junction without a gene match. Taken from the germline V gene, the CDR1 and CDR2 loops are SGHRS and YFSETQ. To note about this clonotype: Its antigen is still unknown. Per-base qualities were not stored, and no clone one base away is much larger.

The sample's treatment or condition label, in plain terms: live attenuated yellow fever vaccine strain. A standard Ficoll-Paque protocol was used to isolate PBMCs from peripheral blood. Dynabeads CD4 and CD8 positive selection kits were used to isolate the CD4 and CD8 T-cell fractions. TriZol was used to extract RNA from bulk PBMCs, from CD4 and CD8 fractions, and from dextramer-positive and dextramer-negative fractions. TCR cDNA was synthesized by 5'RACE template switching, through which a universal primer site and unique molecular identifiers were introduced. Priming for cDNA synthesis came from both the TCR alpha and TCR beta constant segments. Libraries were amplified in two PCR steps, with sample barcodes and sequencing adapters added in the second step. Sequencing of libraries was done on Illumina HiSeq 2500 (2x100 bp) or NovaSeq (2x150 bp). The authors processed their data as follows. MIGEC was used to demultiplex reads and collapse the reads into UMI consensus sequences, and MiXCR was used for V(D)J alignment. Using edgeR on replicate PBMC samples, clonotypes were called vaccine-responding if FDR was below 0.01 and the log2 fold change was above 5 up to day 15. Bulk clonotypes were assigned CD4 or CD8 identity according to which sequenced CD4 or CD8 repertoire held them at higher abundance. TCRdb cleaned the public reads at Q25 with fastp, built clones with MiXCR and kept in-frame beta chains. Rows matching on CDR3 protein sequence are summarized as one entry with the most common DNA and genes. None of the V and J calls come from the authors' own analysis; TCRdb made them. Present in this sample are 300,000 or so distinct CDR3 sequences, under 15% of which were seen just once. Of the sample, roughly 0.5% is held by the ten largest clones.

This TCR derives from a man aged 30 to 39 who received the YFV17D yellow fever vaccine. The chain employs TRBV5-1 and TRBJ2-5, with 7 junctional bases fitting TRBD1. The sequences come from CD4+ T cells sorted from PBMCs, collected 45 days after the yellow fever booster vaccination. The DNA sequence is given as TGCGCCAGCAGCTCACAGGGGTCCGGAGAGACCCAGTACTTC. Protein translation: CASSSQGSGETQYF.